This TCR beta chain was documented in a study of blood T cell repertoires in COVID-19. About the study: Italy, Spain and the United States were the sources of the convalescent and acute COVID-19 samples.

Per the study methods: Reference gene primer amplification gave estimated nucleated cell counts. The method was immunoSEQ multiplex PCR; TCRdb's version includes in-frame clones alone and lacks a portion of them. V, J and clone size are those of that table, while D and trimming were read from the DNA. The sample records a few hundred thousand clones, approximately 85% being singletons. For recovered donors of Cohort 3, there were two negative PCRs, clearance, or symptom resolution. The CDR3 runs 12 residues. Germline V gene data show CDR1 as SGHDN and CDR2 as FVKESK. V was cut by 1 base and J by 5 bases, with 6 bases left in between.

The chain joins TRBV14 to TRBJ2-7; D is unclear. Material: PBMCs or T cells enriched from blood (not recorded which). The receptor comes from a woman between 25 and 40 years old who had recovered from COVID-19. This CDR3 reads CASSQGGHEQYF. The CDR3 nucleotides are TGTGCCAGCAGCCAAGGTGGGCACGAGCAGTACTTC.